This T cell receptor (beta chain) was recovered during a study of blood T cell repertoires in COVID-19. Overall study: Specimens from acute and convalescent COVID-19 originated in the United States, Italy and Spain. The analysed material was cDNA or gDNA that came from T cells, B-cell-depleted T cells, or PBMCs.

The CDR3 covers 14 residues. J lost 4 bases, V lost 5 bases, and 4 bases had no gene match. Germline V lookup: CDR1 LNHDA, CDR2 SQIVND (reference sequence). In the study's own analysis: Estimation of nucleated cell counts was performed using reference gene primer amplification. TCRdb's copy holds only in-frame clones and misses some; the assay was immunoSEQ multiplex PCR. V, J and clone size are taken as reported in that table, and D and trimming were inferred from the DNA itself. Here the sample spans about 100,000 clones, roughly 80% being singletons. The clonotype comes from a woman in her seventies with acute or convalescent COVID-19. This chain links TRBV19 with TRBJ1-2; 10 bases agree with TRBD1. Sequences were obtained from peripheral blood. As DNA, the CDR3 is TGTGCCAGTAGTTCGACAGGGGGCATCTATGGCTACACCTTC. This gives the protein CASSSTGGIYGYTF.